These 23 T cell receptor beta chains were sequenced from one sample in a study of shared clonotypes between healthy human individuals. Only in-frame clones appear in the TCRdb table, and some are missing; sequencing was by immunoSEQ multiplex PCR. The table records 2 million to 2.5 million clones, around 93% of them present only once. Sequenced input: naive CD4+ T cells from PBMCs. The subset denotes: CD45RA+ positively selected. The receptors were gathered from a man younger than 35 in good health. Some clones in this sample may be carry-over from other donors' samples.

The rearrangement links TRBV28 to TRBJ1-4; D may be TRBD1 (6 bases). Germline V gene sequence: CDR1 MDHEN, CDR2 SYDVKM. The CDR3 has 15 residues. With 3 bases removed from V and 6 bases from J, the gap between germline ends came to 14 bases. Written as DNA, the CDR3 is TGTGCCAGCAGTTTGGCCGGGGGCGGATATGAAAAACTGTTTTTT. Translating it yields CASSLAGGGYEKLFF.

CDR3 sequence reads: CATSRGTALGNTIYF. DNA for the CDR3: TGTGCCACCAGCAGAGGTACAGCCCTCGGAAACACCATATATTTT. This chain connects TRBV15 to TRBJ1-3; D not certain. Per germline, CDR1 LNHNV and CDR2 YYDKDF (reference sequence). The CDR3 extends over 15 amino acids. V was trimmed by 1 base and J by 4 bases, leaving 11 bases between them.

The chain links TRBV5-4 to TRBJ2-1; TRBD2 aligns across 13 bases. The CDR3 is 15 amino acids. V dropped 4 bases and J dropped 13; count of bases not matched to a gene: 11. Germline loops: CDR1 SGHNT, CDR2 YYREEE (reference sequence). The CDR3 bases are TGTGCCAGCAGCCCCAGGACTAGCGGGGGACGCTTTCAGTTCTTC. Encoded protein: CASSPRTSGGRFQFF.

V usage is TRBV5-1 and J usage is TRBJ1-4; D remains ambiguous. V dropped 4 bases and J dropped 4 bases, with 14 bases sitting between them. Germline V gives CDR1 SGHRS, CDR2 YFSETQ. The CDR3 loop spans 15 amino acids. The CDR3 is CASSRQQPYNEKLFF. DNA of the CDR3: TGCGCCAGCAGCCGGCAACAGCCCTATAATGAAAAACTGTTTTTT.

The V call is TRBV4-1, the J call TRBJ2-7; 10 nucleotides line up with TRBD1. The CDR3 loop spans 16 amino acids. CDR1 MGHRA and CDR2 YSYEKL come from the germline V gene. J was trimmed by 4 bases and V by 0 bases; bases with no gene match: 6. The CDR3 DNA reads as TGCGCCAGCAGCCAAGATCAAGGACAGGGGGGTTACGAGCAGTACTTC. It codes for CASSQDQGQGGYEQYF.

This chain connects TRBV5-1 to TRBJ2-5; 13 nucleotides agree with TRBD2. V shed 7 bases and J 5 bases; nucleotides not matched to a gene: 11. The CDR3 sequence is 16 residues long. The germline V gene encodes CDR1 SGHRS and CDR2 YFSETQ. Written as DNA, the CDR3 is TGCGCCAGCCAGTGGTTTGGGACTAGCGGGACGGAGACCCAGTACTTC. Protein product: CASQWFGTSGTETQYF.

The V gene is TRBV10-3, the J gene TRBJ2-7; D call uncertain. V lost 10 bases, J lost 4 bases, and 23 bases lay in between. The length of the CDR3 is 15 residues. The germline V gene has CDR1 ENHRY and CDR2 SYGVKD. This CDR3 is CATPRVALMVYEQYF. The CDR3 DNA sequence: TGTGCCACCCCCCGGGTAGCCTTGATGGTGTACGAGCAGTACTTC.

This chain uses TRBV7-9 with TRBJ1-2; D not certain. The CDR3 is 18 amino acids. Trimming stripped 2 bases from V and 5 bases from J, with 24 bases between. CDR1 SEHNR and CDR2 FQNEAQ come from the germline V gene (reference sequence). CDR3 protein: CASSLFRSDMRTTYGYTF. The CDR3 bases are TGTGCCAGCAGCTTATTTCGGTCCGACATGAGGACGACTTATGGCTACACCTTC.

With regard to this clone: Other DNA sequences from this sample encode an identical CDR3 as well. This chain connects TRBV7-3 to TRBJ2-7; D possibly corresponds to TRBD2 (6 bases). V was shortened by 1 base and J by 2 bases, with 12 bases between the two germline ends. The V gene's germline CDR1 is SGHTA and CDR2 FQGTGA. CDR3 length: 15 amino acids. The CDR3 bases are TGTGCCAGCAGCTTAAACCCCGGGGGTACCTACGAGCAGTACTTC. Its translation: CASSLNPGGTYEQYF.

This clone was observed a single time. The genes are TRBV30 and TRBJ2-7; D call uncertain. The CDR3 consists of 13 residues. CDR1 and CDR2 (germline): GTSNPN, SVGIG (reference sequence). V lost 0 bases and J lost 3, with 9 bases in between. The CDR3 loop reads CAWSVDGNYEQYF. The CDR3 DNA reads TGTGCCTGGAGTGTAGACGGAAACTACGAGCAGTACTTC.

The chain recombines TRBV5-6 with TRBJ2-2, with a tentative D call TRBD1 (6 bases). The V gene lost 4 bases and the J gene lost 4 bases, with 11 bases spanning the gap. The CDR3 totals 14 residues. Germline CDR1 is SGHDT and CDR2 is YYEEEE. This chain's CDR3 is CASSDTGPTGELFF. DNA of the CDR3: TGTGCCAGCAGCGACACAGGGCCCACCGGGGAGCTGTTTTTT.

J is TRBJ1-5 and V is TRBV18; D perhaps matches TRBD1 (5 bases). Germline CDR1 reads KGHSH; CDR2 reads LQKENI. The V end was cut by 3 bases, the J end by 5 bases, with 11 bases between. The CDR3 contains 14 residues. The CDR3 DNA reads TGTGCCAGCTCACCCCAGGGTTTGGATCAGCCCCAGCATTTT. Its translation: CASSPQGLDQPQHF.

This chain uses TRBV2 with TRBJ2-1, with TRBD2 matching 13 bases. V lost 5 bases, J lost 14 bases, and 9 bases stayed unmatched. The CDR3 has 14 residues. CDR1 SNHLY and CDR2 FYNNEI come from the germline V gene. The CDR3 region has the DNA TGTGCCAGCAGTTTCACCGGACTAGCGGGAGATAAGTTCTTC. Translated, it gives CASSFTGLAGDKFF.

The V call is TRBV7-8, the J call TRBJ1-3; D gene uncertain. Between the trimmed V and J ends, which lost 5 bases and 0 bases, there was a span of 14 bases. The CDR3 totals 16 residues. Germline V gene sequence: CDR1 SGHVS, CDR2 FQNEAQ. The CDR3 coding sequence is TGTGCCAGCAGCCTCTTAGCCATTCTCTCTGGAAACACCATATATTTT. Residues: CASSLLAILSGNTIYF.

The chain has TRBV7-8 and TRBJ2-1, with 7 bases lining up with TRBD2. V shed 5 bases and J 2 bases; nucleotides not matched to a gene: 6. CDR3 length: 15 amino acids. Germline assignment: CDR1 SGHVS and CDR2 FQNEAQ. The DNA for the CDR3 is TGTGCCAGCAGCCCCGGACTAGTCGCCTACAATGAGCAGTTCTTC. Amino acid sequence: CASSPGLVAYNEQFF. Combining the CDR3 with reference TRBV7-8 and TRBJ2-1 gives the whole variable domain GAGVSQSPRYKVAKRGQDVALRCDPISGHVSLFWYQQALGQGPEFLTYFQNEAQLDKSGLPSDRFFAERPEGSVSTLKIQRTQQEDSAVYLCASSPGLVAYNEQFFGPGTRLTVL.

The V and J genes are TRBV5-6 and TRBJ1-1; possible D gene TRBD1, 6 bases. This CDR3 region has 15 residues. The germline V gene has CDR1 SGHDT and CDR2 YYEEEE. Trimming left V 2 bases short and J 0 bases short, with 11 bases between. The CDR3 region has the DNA TGTGCCAGCAGCTTTACCAGGGGTTTGAACACTGAAGCTTTCTTT. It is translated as CASSFTRGLNTEAFF.

This CDR3 is CASRPGGSYNEQFF. CDR3 DNA sequence: TGTGCCAGCAGACCAGGGGGCTCCTACAATGAGCAGTTCTTC. The chain has TRBV11-2 and TRBJ2-1, with TRBD1 matching 7 bases. With V trimmed by 6 bases and J by 0 bases, 2 bases remained unmatched. Germline V CDR1 and CDR2: SGHAT, FQNNGV. This CDR3 spans 14 amino acids.

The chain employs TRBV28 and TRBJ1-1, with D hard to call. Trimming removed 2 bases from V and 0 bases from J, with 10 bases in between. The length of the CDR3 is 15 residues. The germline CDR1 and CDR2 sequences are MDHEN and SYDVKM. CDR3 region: CASSLGRALNTEAFF. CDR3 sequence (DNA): TGTGCCAGCAGTTTAGGTCGGGCCCTGAACACTGAAGCTTTCTTT.

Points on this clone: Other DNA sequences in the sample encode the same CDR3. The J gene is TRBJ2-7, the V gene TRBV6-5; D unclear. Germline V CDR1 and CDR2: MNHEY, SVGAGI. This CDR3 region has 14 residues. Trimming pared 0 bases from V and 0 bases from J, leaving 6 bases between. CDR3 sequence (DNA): TGTGCCAGCAGTTACTCGACAAGCTCCTACGAGCAGTACTTC. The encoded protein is CASSYSTSSYEQYF.

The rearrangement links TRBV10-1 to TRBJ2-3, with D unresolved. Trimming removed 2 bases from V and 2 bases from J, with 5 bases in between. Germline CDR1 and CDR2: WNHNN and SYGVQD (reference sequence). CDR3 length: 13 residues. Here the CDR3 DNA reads TGCGCCAGCAGTGAGGAGGTCACAGATACGCAGTATTTT. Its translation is CASSEEVTDTQYF.

As DNA, the CDR3 is TGTGCCAGCAGTCACATGACAGTCCTAGAGCAAGAGACCCAGTACTTC. Its translation is CASSHMTVLEQETQYF. This chain uses TRBV6-6 with TRBJ2-5; D may be TRBD1 (5 bases). The CDR3 has 16 amino acids. V gave up 5 bases and J gave up 2 bases, with 18 bases separating them. Germline-derived CDR1 and CDR2 are MNHNY and SVGAGI (reference sequence).

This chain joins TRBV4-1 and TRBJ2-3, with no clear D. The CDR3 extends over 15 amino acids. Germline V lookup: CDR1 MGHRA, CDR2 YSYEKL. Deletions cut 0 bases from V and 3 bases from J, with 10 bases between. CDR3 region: CASSQDSLDTDTQYF. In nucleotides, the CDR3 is TGCGCCAGCAGCCAAGACTCGCTAGATACAGATACGCAGTATTTT.

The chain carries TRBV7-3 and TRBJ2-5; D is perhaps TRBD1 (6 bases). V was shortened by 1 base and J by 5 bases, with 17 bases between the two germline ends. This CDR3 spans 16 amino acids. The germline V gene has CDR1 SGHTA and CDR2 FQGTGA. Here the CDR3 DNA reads TGTGCCAGCAGCTTAATGGGTGGCAGGGGACGGGAGACCCAGTACTTC. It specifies CASSLMGGRGRETQYF.